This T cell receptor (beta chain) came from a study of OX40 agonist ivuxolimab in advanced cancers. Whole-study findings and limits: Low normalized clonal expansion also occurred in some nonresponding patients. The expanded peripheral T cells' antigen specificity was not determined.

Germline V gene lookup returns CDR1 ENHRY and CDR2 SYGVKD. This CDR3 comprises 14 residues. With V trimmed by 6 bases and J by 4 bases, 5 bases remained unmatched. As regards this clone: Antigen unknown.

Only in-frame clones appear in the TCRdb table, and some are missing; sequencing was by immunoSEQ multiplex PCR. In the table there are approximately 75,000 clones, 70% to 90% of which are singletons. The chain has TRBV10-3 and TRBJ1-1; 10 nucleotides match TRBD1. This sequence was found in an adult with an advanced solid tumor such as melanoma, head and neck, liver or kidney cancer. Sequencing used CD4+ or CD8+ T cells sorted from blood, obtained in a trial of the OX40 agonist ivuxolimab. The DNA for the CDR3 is TGTGCCATCAGCGGGACAGGGGAGACCACTGAAGCTTTCTTT. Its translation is CAISGTGETTEAFF.